The 17 T cell receptor beta chains given below trace back to one sample, sequenced in a study of T cells in Graves' hyperthyroidism and ophthalmopathy. Template material for amplifying TCR beta CDR3 regions consisted of RNA transcripts. Researchers ran a first-round RT-PCR on the TCR CDR3 using the HTBI primer set. TCRdb called the multiplex PCR reads again in MiXCR, with one record for every CDR3 protein. This table holds roughly 640,000 distinct CDR3 sequences, more than 15% found once. The sequenced sample consisted of blood. These receptors were taken from a woman aged 40 to 55 with Graves' ophthalmopathy.

Comment on this clonotype: This clone may be a read error of a much larger clone one base away. The chain combines TRBV18 with TRBJ1-1, with TRBD1 matching 7 bases. The ends lost 7 bases at V and 4 bases at J; junction bases unmatched: 12. The CDR3 spans 15 residues. CDR1 and CDR2 from the germline V gene are KGHSH and LQKENI. This CDR3 is CASLSPMTGSTEAFF. The CDR3 DNA sequence: TGTGCCAGCTTGTCCCCGATGACAGGGAGCACTGAAGCTTTCTTT.

The table lists this clonotype with many counts. The chain recombines TRBV7-8 with TRBJ1-1; unclear D gene. The CDR3 is made up of 15 amino acids. The ends were cut back, 1 base at V and 0 bases at J, with 9 bases in the middle. Germline loops: CDR1 SGHVS, CDR2 FQNEAQ. The CDR3 spells CASSLGTVMNTEAFF. The DNA for the CDR3 is TGTGCCAGCAGCTTAGGGACCGTTATGAACACTGAAGCTTTCTTT. Combining the CDR3 with reference TRBV7-8 and TRBJ1-1 gives the whole variable domain GAGVSQSPRYKVAKRGQDVALRCDPISGHVSLFWYQQALGQGPEFLTYFQNEAQLDKSGLPSDRFFAERPEGSVSTLKIQRTQQEDSAVYLCASSLGTVMNTEAFFGQGTRLTVV.

This clonotype was seen at least ten times. V usage is TRBV7-2 and J usage is TRBJ2-4, with no clear D. The length of the CDR3 is 13 residues. The germline V gene has CDR1 SGHTA and CDR2 FQGNSA. V was clipped by 0 bases and J by 8 bases, with 8 bases between them. As DNA, the CDR3 is TGTGCCAGCAGCTTAGCAGGATTGGACATTCAGTACTTC. Its protein is CASSLAGLDIQYF.

This clonotype has a count of ten or more. The chain recombines TRBV18 with TRBJ1-4; D gene uncertain. The CDR3 totals 12 residues. Germline lookup yields CDR1 KGHSH and CDR2 LQKENI. V was trimmed by 0 bases and J by 9 bases, leaving 5 bases between them. The CDR3 DNA reads TGTGCCAGCTCACCACCGAACAAAAAACTGTTTTTT. Encoded protein: CASSPPNKKLFF.

V is TRBV5-1 and J is TRBJ2-3; D possibly corresponds to TRBD2 (6 bases). V was pared by 4 bases and J by 4 bases, with 10 bases between. The germline V gene encodes CDR1 SGHRS and CDR2 YFSETQ. The CDR3 spans 13 residues. This chain's CDR3 is CASSKGTSDTQYF. The CDR3 DNA is TGCGCCAGCAGCAAAGGGACTTCAGATACGCAGTATTTT.

This clonotype was recorded at least ten times. The rearrangement uses TRBV20-1 and TRBJ2-7; TRBD2 might be the D (6 bases). The CDR3 sequence is 13 residues long. Trimming pared 6 bases from V and 2 bases from J, leaving 14 bases between. Germline V CDR1 and CDR2: DFQATT, SNEGSKA (reference sequence). The CDR3 reads CSARLVVAYEQYF. The CDR3 nucleotides read TGCAGTGCAAGACTAGTAGTTGCCTACGAGCAGTACTTC.

There are many counts of this clonotype. The CDR3 region has the DNA TGTGCCAGCAGCTTGGCCATGGGGGAGCTGTTTTTT. The encoded protein is CASSLAMGELFF. The rearrangement uses TRBV5-5 and TRBJ2-2; no reliable D call. With 0 bases removed from V and 8 bases from J, the gap between germline ends came to 5 bases. This CDR3 has 12 residues. In germline, CDR1 is SGHKS, CDR2 YYEKEE (reference sequence).

This clonotype was found a few times. The chain combines TRBV2 with TRBJ2-3; the match to TRBD2 covers 13 bases. The germline V gene has CDR1 SNHLY and CDR2 FYNNEI. This CDR3 is 17 amino acids long. V lost 7 bases and J lost 4; bases outside the gene matches: 11. The CDR3 spells CASMQVLGLAGADTQYF. The CDR3 DNA is TGTGCCAGCATGCAGGTCCTTGGACTAGCGGGAGCAGATACGCAGTATTTT.

This clonotype was counted a few times. The chain has TRBV19 and TRBJ1-5; D not certain. This CDR3 is built from 14 residues. Germline assignment: CDR1 LNHDA and CDR2 SQIVND (reference sequence). V gave up 2 bases and J gave up 5 bases, with 10 bases separating them. CDR3 sequence (DNA): TGTGCCAGTAGTATAATAGTGGGCGATCAGCCCCAGCATTTT. Amino acid sequence: CASSIIVGDQPQHF. Filled out from reference TRBV19 and TRBJ1-5, the complete variable domain reads DGGITQSPKYLFRKEGQNVTLSCEQNLNHDAMYWYRQDPGQGLRLIYYSQIVNDFQKGDIAEGYSVSREKKESFPLTVTSAQKNPTAFYLCASSIIVGDQPQHFGDGTRLSIL.

Ten or more counts support this clonotype. The J gene is TRBJ1-1, the V gene TRBV7-9; D gene uncertain. The V end lost 5 bases, the J end lost 7 bases, and 20 bases lay between the germline ends. CDR1 is SEHNR and CDR2 is FQNEAQ in the germline V gene (reference sequence). The CDR3 extends over 15 amino acids. CDR3 coding DNA: TGTGCCAGCAGCCCGTTTTTAGACGGGCACATTGAAGCTTTCTTT. This encodes CASSPFLDGHIEAFF.

This clonotype turned up a few times. The V and J genes are TRBV6-1 and TRBJ2-7; D is tentatively TRBD1 or TRBD2 (6 bases each). This CDR3 has 16 amino acids. The V end was cut by 7 bases, the J end by 4 bases, with 23 bases between. Per the germline V gene, CDR1 is MNHNS and CDR2 is SASEGT. Written as DNA, the CDR3 is TGTGCCAGCAAGAAGGAGGAGGGGGTCTCAGGGTACGAGCAGTACTTC. Protein product: CASKKEEGVSGYEQYF.

V is TRBV27 and J is TRBJ2-7; 10 nucleotides line up with TRBD1. Germline values: CDR1 MNHEY, CDR2 SMNVEV (reference sequence). Trimming cost V 6 bases and J 3 bases; bases outside gene matches: 5. CDR3 length: 14 amino acids. The DNA for the CDR3 is TGTGCCAGCAGGACCTGGGACAGGGGCTACGAGCAGTACTTC. It yields the protein CASRTWDRGYEQYF.

This clonotype has only a few counts. This rearrangement joins TRBV30 to TRBJ1-2; no reliable D call. V lost 3 bases and J lost 6, with 17 bases in between. This CDR3 is 14 amino acids long. Germline CDR1 is GTSNPN and CDR2 is SVGIG (reference sequence). The CDR3 nucleotides are TGTGCCTGGAGCGGCGTCCGACGGTTCGATGGCTACACCTTC. This translates into CAWSGVRRFDGYTF.

The chain employs TRBV28 and TRBJ1-3; weak D call: TRBD1 (6 bases). The germline V and J ends were trimmed by 6 bases and 0 bases, with 12 bases remaining between them. Germline CDR1 is MDHEN and CDR2 is SYDVKM. The CDR3 extends over 15 amino acids. The CDR3 is CASRETGSSGNTIYF. CDR3 sequence (DNA): TGTGCCAGCAGAGAAACAGGGAGCTCTGGAAACACCATATATTTT.

This clonotype was detected only a few times. The chain combines TRBV27 with TRBJ1-2; 7 nucleotides agree with TRBD1. The J segment lost 2 bases and the V segment lost 5 bases, leaving 5 bases of the junction unmatched. Germline CDR1 reads MNHEY; CDR2 reads SMNVEV (reference sequence). The CDR3 length is 14 residues. Written as DNA, the CDR3 is TGTGCCAGCAGTCCCCAGACAGGGAACTATGGCTACACCTTC. This codes for CASSPQTGNYGYTF.

This clonotype was counted ten times or more. The CDR3 is CASSQGPDREAFF. The CDR3 bases are TGTGCCAGCAGCCAAGGGCCAGACAGGGAAGCTTTCTTT. This chain uses TRBV3-1 with TRBJ1-1, with a possible D match to TRBD1 (6 bases). V lost 1 base and J lost 8, with 11 bases in between. This CDR3 comprises 13 residues. CDR1 and CDR2 from the germline V gene are LGHDT and YNNKEL (reference sequence).

As to this clonotype: Possible read error: a much larger clone is one base away. The CDR3 spells CASRDLNSDTEASF. The CDR3 DNA is TGTGCCAGCAGGGACCTGAATAGCGACACTGAAGCTTCCTTT. The rearrangement links TRBV27 to TRBJ1-1; D ambiguous. The CDR3 has 14 residues. CDR1 is MNHEY, CDR2 SMNVEV, per germline (reference sequence).